What follows are 19 T cell receptor beta chains derived from one specimen sequenced in a study of cytomegalovirus exposure and HLA in healthy donors. Amplification used 60 Vbeta primers and 13 Jbeta primers. Using immunoSEQ multiplex PCR, the repertoire was profiled, and TCRdb retains in-frame clones only, with some absent. The sample contains 100,000 or so clones, 70% to 80% of which appear only once. The sample comprised PBMCs. The source is a woman in her thirties or forties in good health and CMV-seropositive.

V gene TRBV18 combines with J gene TRBJ2-1; TRBD2 matches 11 bases. Germline loops: CDR1 KGHSH, CDR2 LQKENI. This CDR3 is built from 14 residues. After removal of 6 bases from V and 5 bases from J, the junction contained 3 bases not matched to a gene. CDR3 bases: TGTGCCAGCTCCAGACTAGCGGGGCACAATGAGCAGTTCTTC. Translation: CASSRLAGHNEQFF.

The genes are TRBV5-1 and TRBJ2-1, with TRBD2 matching 14 bases. This CDR3 is 17 amino acids long. Per germline, CDR1 SGHRS and CDR2 YFSETQ. V lost 5 bases and J lost 5; bases outside the gene matches: 9. CDR3 sequence reads: CASRWTSGGLTHNEQFF. CDR3 coding DNA: TGCGCCAGCAGATGGACTAGCGGGGGGTTGACACACAATGAGCAGTTCTTC. Full variable domain (rest looked up from reference TRBV5-1 and TRBJ2-1): KAGVTQTPRYLIKTRGQQVTLSCSPISGHRSVSWYQQTPGQGLQFLFEYFSETQRNKGNFPGRFSGRQFSNSRSEMNVSTLELGDSALYLCASRWTSGGLTHNEQFFGPGTRLTVL.

The rearrangement uses TRBV4-1 and TRBJ1-1, with 7 bases identical to TRBD1. Germline V gene sequence: CDR1 MGHRA, CDR2 YSYEKL. The trim removed 2 bases at V and 4 bases at J, leaving 7 bases unmatched. This CDR3 has 15 amino acids. CDR3 sequence: CASSQPDRVITEAFF. CDR3 bases: TGCGCCAGCAGCCAACCTGACAGGGTGATCACTGAAGCTTTCTTT.

V and J are TRBV7-9 and TRBJ1-1; D gene uncertain. V was cut by 3 bases and J by 4 bases, with 12 bases left in between. The CDR3 has 14 residues. Looked up from germline, CDR1 is SEHNR and CDR2 is FQNEAQ (reference sequence). CDR3 loop: CASSLVLSVTEAFF. The CDR3 region has the DNA TGTGCCAGCAGCTTGGTTCTGAGTGTCACTGAAGCTTTCTTT.

This clone was seen a single time. V usage is TRBV30 and J usage is TRBJ2-5; the match to TRBD2 covers 8 bases. Germline V gives CDR1 GTSNPN, CDR2 SVGIG (reference sequence). The CDR3 consists of 16 residues. V shed 2 bases, J shed 5 bases, and the junction held 13 bases outside the gene matches. CDR3 residues: CAWSKREGLRWETQYF. The CDR3 DNA sequence: TGTGCCTGGAGTAAACGGGAGGGTCTGAGGTGGGAGACCCAGTACTTC.

This clone was seen a few times. The rearrangement joins TRBV7-6 to TRBJ1-4; 9 nucleotides agree with TRBD1. The V gene's germline CDR1 is SGHVS and CDR2 FNYEAQ. After removal of 3 bases from V and 4 bases from J, the junction contained 0 bases not matched to a gene. The CDR3 length is 14 residues. CDR3 region: CASSLGQGNEKLFF. DNA for the CDR3: TGTGCCAGCAGCTTGGGACAGGGTAATGAAAAACTGTTTTTT.

In DNA form, the CDR3 reads TGTGCCAGCAGCGTAGGTGTATTGAACACCGGGGAGCTGTTTTTT. It translates to CASSVGVLNTGELFF. This sequence joins TRBV9 and TRBJ2-2; D is uncertain. With 0 bases removed from V and 1 base from J, the gap between germline ends came to 7 bases. The CDR3 consists of 15 residues. Germline CDR1 is SGDLS and CDR2 is YYNGEE.

The chain carries TRBV10-3 and TRBJ1-5, with 8 bases matching TRBD1. Unmatched junction bases numbered 5, after V lost 7 bases and J lost 3 bases. Per germline, CDR1 ENHRY and CDR2 SYGVKD. The CDR3 has 14 amino acids. CDR3: CAITSDRDNQPQHF. The CDR3 DNA is TGTGCCATCACTTCGGACAGGGACAATCAGCCCCAGCATTTT.

This clone has a handful of counts. The J gene is TRBJ1-4, the V gene TRBV10-2; perhaps TRBD1 as D (5 bases). The CDR3 runs 15 residues. V lost 8 bases, J lost 0 bases, and 13 bases lay in between. CDR1 is WSHSY and CDR2 is SAAADI in the germline V gene. CDR3 bases: TGCGCCAGCGGGGGGACTTATGCAACTAATGAAAAACTGTTTTTT. It codes for CASGGTYATNEKLFF.

This chain links TRBV2 with TRBJ1-1; D gene unclear. Germline loops: CDR1 SNHLY, CDR2 FYNNEI. The V end lost 4 bases, the J end lost 1 base, and 10 bases lay between the germline ends. There are 14 residues in the CDR3. The CDR3 DNA reads as TGTGCCAGCAGTGGGGTGACACGGAACACTGAAGCTTTCTTT. This sequence encodes CASSGVTRNTEAFF. The whole variable domain, remainder taken from reference TRBV2 and TRBJ1-1, is EPEVTQTPSHQVTQMGQEVILRCVPISNHLYFYWYRQILGQKVEFLVSFYNNEISEKSEIFDDQFSVERPDGSNFTLKIRSTKLEDSAMYFCASSGVTRNTEAFFGQGTRLTVV.

V is TRBV12-5 and J is TRBJ1-3; no definite D call. Trimming removed 4 bases from V and 2 bases from J, with 3 bases in between. The CDR3 extends over 12 amino acids. Germline values: CDR1 LGHNT, CDR2 FRNRAP. The CDR3 region is CASGSPGNTIYF. CDR3 nucleotides: TGTGCTAGTGGTTCTCCTGGAAACACCATATATTTT.

The gene calls are TRBV5-1 and TRBJ1-4; 10 bases fit TRBD1. The germline gives CDR1 SGHRS, CDR2 YFSETQ. CDR3 length: 14 amino acids. V dropped 4 bases and J dropped 8; count of bases not matched to a gene: 5. The DNA for the CDR3 is TGCGCCAGCAGCAACGACAGGGGGCGGGAAAAACTGTTTTTT. Translating gives CASSNDRGREKLFF.

The V call is TRBV30, the J call TRBJ1-1; 9 bases match TRBD1. There are 12 residues in the CDR3. The germline V gene has CDR1 GTSNPN and CDR2 SVGIG (reference sequence). The J segment lost 10 bases and the V segment lost 4 bases, leaving 7 bases of the junction unmatched. The CDR3 spells CAWTPTGGTAFF. The DNA of the CDR3 is TGTGCCTGGACTCCGACAGGGGGAACAGCTTTCTTT.

A few counts support this clone. V is TRBV20-1 and J is TRBJ2-3, with 10 bases lining up with TRBD2. The CDR3 spans 11 residues. The germline V gene has CDR1 DFQATT and CDR2 SNEGSKA (reference sequence). V was pared by 6 bases and J by 15 bases, with 9 bases of the junction left unmatched. The CDR3 DNA sequence: TGCAGTGCGTTAAGCGGGGGGGCCGAATATTTT. It is translated as CSALSGGAEYF.

This chain uses TRBV9 with TRBJ1-2; TRBD1 matches at 8 bases. The CDR3 consists of 14 residues. Germline CDR1 SGDLS, CDR2 YYNGEE. The J segment lost 4 bases and the V segment lost 4 bases, leaving 6 bases of the junction unmatched. The CDR3 DNA reads TGTGCCAGCAGCCTAGGACAGGGAGCCTATGGCTACACCTTC. It encodes CASSLGQGAYGYTF.

This chain joins TRBV27 and TRBJ2-6, with TRBD2 matching over 8 bases. From germline, CDR1 is MNHEY and CDR2 SMNVEV (reference sequence). J lost 4 bases, V lost 10 bases, and 12 bases had no gene match. The CDR3 has 16 amino acids. CDR3: CATHGGGRSGANVLTF. CDR3 nucleotides: TGTGCCACCCACGGGGGGGGGCGATCCGGGGCCAACGTCCTGACTTTC.

The V gene is TRBV30, the J gene TRBJ1-3; no definite D call. V was shortened by 1 base and J by 4 bases, with 11 bases between the two germline ends. The CDR3 runs to 14 residues. CDR1 is GTSNPN and CDR2 is SVGIG in the germline V gene (reference sequence). The CDR3 region has the DNA TGTGCCTGGAGTGCGCGTACGCGGGGAAACACCATATATTTT. It translates to CAWSARTRGNTIYF.

The sample holds a few counts of this clone. The chain links TRBV7-9 to TRBJ1-1; D may be TRBD1 (5 bases). The CDR3 has 13 residues. Germline V gene data show CDR1 as SEHNR and CDR2 as FQNEAQ (reference sequence). With 3 bases removed from V and 5 bases from J, the gap between germline ends came to 10 bases. CDR3 nucleotide sequence: TGTGCCAGCAGCTTGGGGGGGTGGACTGAAGCTTTCTTT. It is translated as CASSLGGWTEAFF.

The chain links TRBV9 to TRBJ1-3; TRBD1 is a possible D gene (6 bases). V was clipped by 0 bases and J by 4 bases, with 14 bases between them. The CDR3 length is 16 residues. The V gene's germline CDR1 is SGDLS and CDR2 YYNGEE. CDR3 DNA sequence: TGTGCCAGCAGCGTAGACCCAGGGGAGAAGGGAAACACCATATATTTT. This codes for CASSVDPGEKGNTIYF. Full variable domain (missing parts from reference TRBV9 and TRBJ1-3): DSGVTQTPKHLITATGQRVTLRCSPRSGDLSVYWYQQSLDQGLQFLIQYYNGEERAKGNILERFSAQQFPDLHSELNLSSLELGDSALYFCASSVDPGEKGNTIYFGEGSWLTVV.